Listed below are T cell receptor beta chains from one sample, sequenced in a study of post-analysis software for immune sequencing data. From the PCR reads, TCRdb called clonotypes with MiXCR, one entry per CDR3 protein. This table has approximately 250,000 distinct CDR3 sequences, 36% appearing once. The sample was blood. The receptors come from a girl aged 5-17 years with multiple sclerosis. The CDR3 runs from the conserved cysteine through the conserved F or W. A D gene is named only where the DNA matches it firmly. The size of a clone is reported for some rows only, either as once, few or many, or as a class for expanded clones.

TRBV7-2,few,NA,TRBJ1-3,TGTGCCAGCAGCCCTGACGTCTCTGGAAACACCATATATTTT,CASSPDVSGNTIYF
TRBV5-1,NA,NA,TRBJ1-2,TGCGCCAGCAGCCAACAGGGTTTGAACTATGGCTACACCTTC,CASSQQGLNYGYTF
TRBV3-1,few,NA,TRBJ1-2,TGTGCCAGCAGCCAATCGATCCTGGTTAACTATGGCTACACCTTC,CASSQSILVNYGYTF
TRBV6-5,NA,NA,TRBJ1-3,TGTGCCAGCAGTTACTCGGGCCGATCTGGAAACACCATATATTTT,CASSYSGRSGNTIYF
TRBV5-1,many,NA,TRBJ2-3,TGCGCCAGCAGCCTCTCCTTTACACCCCCGGCGGATACGCAGTATTTT,CASSLSFTPPADTQYF
TRBV28,few,TRBD1,TRBJ2-2,TGTGCCAGCAGGGGGACAGGTCGGCACACCGGGGAGCTGTTTTTT,CASRGTGRHTGELFF
TRBV12-3/TRBV12-4,NA,TRBD2,TRBJ2-3,TGTGCCAGCAGCGGGACTACTCGCACAGATACGCAGTATTTT,CASSGTTRTDTQYF
TRBV5-8,NA,TRBD2,TRBJ2-1,TGTGCCAGCAGCTTGGGACTAGCGGACGACAATGAGCAGTTCTTC,CASSLGLADDNEQFF
TRBV6-5,NA,TRBD1,TRBJ2-1,TGTGCCAGCAGTACCGGGACAGCCTCCTACAATGAGCAGTTCTTC,CASSTGTASYNEQFF
TRBV28,NA,NA,TRBJ1-6,TGTGCCAGCACCTCTCGGGCGGGTAATTCACCCCTCCACTTT,CASTSRAGNSPLHF
TRBV20-1,NA,NA,TRBJ1-5,TGCAGCGCTAGCGCTGGGACGGGGAATCAGCCCCAGCATTTT,CSASAGTGNQPQHF
TRBV7-9,many,TRBD1,TRBJ2-1,TGTGCCAGCAGCTTTGACAGGGTGTACAATGAGCAGTTCTTC,CASSFDRVYNEQFF
TRBV5-1,NA,NA,TRBJ1-1,TGCGCCAGCAGCTGGGAGCTCGACACTGAAGCTTTCTTT,CASSWELDTEAFF
TRBV28,many,NA,TRBJ2-1,TGTGCCAGCAGTTTAGAGCGTGAGCAGTTCTTC,CASSLEREQFF
TRBV6-1,many,TRBD1,TRBJ1-5,TGTGCCTCCCTAGGGGGACAGATAAATCAGCCCCAGCATTTT,CASLGGQINQPQHF
TRBV25-1,once,NA,TRBJ2-3,TGTGCCAGCAGTGAATCTGCGGACAGCACAGATACGCAGTATTTT,CASSESADSTDTQYF
TRBV20-1,many,NA,TRBJ1-1,TGCAGTGCTAAACCCGGGTCGAACACTGAAGCTTTCTTT,CSAKPGSNTEAFF
TRBV6-4,NA,TRBD2,TRBJ2-3,TGTGCCAGCAGTGCTAGCGGGGGGGGAACAGATACGCAGTATTTT,CASSASGGGTDTQYF
TRBV12-3/TRBV12-4,NA,NA,TRBJ2-3,TGTGCCAGCAGTTCGGGAGAGGGATCAGATACGCGGTATTTT,CASSSGEGSDTRYF
TRBV24-1,many,TRBD1,TRBJ2-2,TGTGCCACCAGTGTGGGACAGGACACCGGGGAGCTGTTTTTT,CATSVGQDTGELFF
TRBV11-2,many,NA,TRBJ1-1,TGTGCCAGCAGCTCCTCGGGTATCGGCACTGAAGCTTTCTTT,CASSSSGIGTEAFF
TRBV19,NA,NA,TRBJ2-3,TGTGCCAGTAGTAGGGCAATCAGCACAGATACGCAGTATTTT,CASSRAISTDTQYF
TRBV2,few,NA,TRBJ1-5,TGTGCCAGCAGTGAGGGGTCGGCAGTCAATCAGCCCCAGCATTTT,CASSEGSAVNQPQHF
TRBV12-3/TRBV12-4,NA,NA,TRBJ1-3,TGTGCCAGCAGTTTACGGCGCGACATCTCTGGAAACACCATATATTTT,CASSLRRDISGNTIYF
TRBV9,NA,TRBD1,TRBJ1-1,TGTGCCAGCAGTCTACACAGGGGTGGTGATGAAGCTTTCTTT,CASSLHRGGDEAFF
TRBV20-1,few,NA,TRBJ2-7,TGCAGTGCTAACAGGGAGACCTACGAGCAGTACTTC,CSANRETYEQYF
TRBV20-1,many,NA,TRBJ2-1,TGCAGTGCTAGCGGGTGGGGGAACAATGAGCAGTTCTTC,CSASGWGNNEQFF
TRBV7-7,few,NA,TRBJ2-1,TGTGCCAGCAGCCCAGGAGGGGGCCCCTACAATGAGCAGTTCTTC,CASSPGGGPYNEQFF
TRBV20-1,NA,TRBD2,TRBJ2-3,TGCAGTGCTTGCAGACTAGCGGGGAGCACAGATACGCAGTATTTT,CSACRLAGSTDTQYF
TRBV6-4,NA,TRBD2,TRBJ2-1,TGTGCCAGCAGTGGGGCGGGGGGTAAGAGCTCCTACAATGAGCAGTTCTTC,CASSGAGGKSSYNEQFF
TRBV3-1,NA,TRBD2,TRBJ2-1,TGTGCCAGCAGCCAGGGGACTAGCGGGACCTCCTACAATGAGCAGTTCTTC,CASSQGTSGTSYNEQFF
TRBV7-2,many,NA,TRBJ1-5,TGTGCCAGCAGCTTAGATGGGGGTGGTCAGCCCCAGCATTTT,CASSLDGGGQPQHF
TRBV21-1,once,NA,TRBJ2-7,TGTGCCAGCATCCCCGGGACAGGGGAGTACTACGAGCAGTACTTC,CASIPGTGEYYEQYF
TRBV29-1,NA,TRBD2,TRBJ2-3,TGCAGCGTCCATCTACTAGCGGGAGATTCAGATACGCAGTATTTT,CSVHLLAGDSDTQYF
TRBV2,NA,TRBD2,TRBJ2-1,TGTGCCAGCAGTGAAGCGTTTGGCGGGGGGCGTAACAATGAGCAGTTCTTC,CASSEAFGGGRNNEQFF
TRBV18,many,TRBD2,TRBJ2-1,TGTGCCAGCTCACCGCGCCCATCGGGACTAGCGGAGAGTATGCAGTTCTTC,CASSPRPSGLAESMQFF
TRBV18,NA,NA,TRBJ1-1,TGTGCCAGCTCACCGGCAGGGACGAACACTGAAGCTTTCTTT,CASSPAGTNTEAFF
TRBV4-2,many,NA,TRBJ1-5,TGTGCCAGCAGCCAAGGCGGTGAGGGCAATCAGCCCCAGCATTTT,CASSQGGEGNQPQHF
TRBV6-5,many,NA,TRBJ1-2,TGTGCCAGCAGTTACTCTGGCAGCAACTATGGCTACACCTTC,CASSYSGSNYGYTF
TRBV6-2/TRBV6-3,many,TRBD2,TRBJ2-3,TGTGCCAGCAGTTACTCGATTCCCGGGACTAGCGGCACAGATACGCAGTATTTT,CASSYSIPGTSGTDTQYF
TRBV29-1,NA,NA,TRBJ2-7,TGCAGCGTTGTGGAAGGGGACTACGAGCAGTACTTC,CSVVEGDYEQYF
TRBV12-3/TRBV12-4,few,NA,TRBJ1-5,TGTGCCAGCAGTTTATCCAGGGGAGGCAATCAGCCCCAGCATTTT,CASSLSRGGNQPQHF
TRBV20-1,many,TRBD1,TRBJ2-3,TGCAGTGCTTCTAGGGGGCCGGATACGCAGTATTTT,CSASRGPDTQYF
TRBV5-1,NA,NA,TRBJ1-5,TGCGCCAGCAGCTTGGAGGGGGGCTATCAGCCCCAGCATTTT,CASSLEGGYQPQHF